This T cell receptor beta chain was identified during a study of CD8 T cells in ankylosing spondylitis. In this sample, this clonotype turned up a few times. MiXCR was run by TCRdb on the 5' RACE reads, yielding one entry per CDR3 protein. This sample yields roughly 280,000 distinct CDR3 sequences, of which roughly 20% are seen a single time; roughly 8.3% belongs to the top ten. The sequenced sample was blood, either unsorted or a sorted T cell fraction (not recorded which). The receptor's source is a male donor with ankylosing spondylitis or in good health (not recorded which).

The DNA of the CDR3 is TGTGCCAGCAGCAAGGGGGGACGGTACAATGAGCAGTTCTTC. Translation: CASSKGGRYNEQFF. The rearrangement links TRBV7-3 to TRBJ2-1, with D tentatively TRBD1 or TRBD2 (6 bases each). The CDR3 sequence is 14 residues long. V was trimmed by 5 bases and J by 4 bases, leaving 12 bases between them. Per germline, CDR1 SGHTA and CDR2 FQGTGA.